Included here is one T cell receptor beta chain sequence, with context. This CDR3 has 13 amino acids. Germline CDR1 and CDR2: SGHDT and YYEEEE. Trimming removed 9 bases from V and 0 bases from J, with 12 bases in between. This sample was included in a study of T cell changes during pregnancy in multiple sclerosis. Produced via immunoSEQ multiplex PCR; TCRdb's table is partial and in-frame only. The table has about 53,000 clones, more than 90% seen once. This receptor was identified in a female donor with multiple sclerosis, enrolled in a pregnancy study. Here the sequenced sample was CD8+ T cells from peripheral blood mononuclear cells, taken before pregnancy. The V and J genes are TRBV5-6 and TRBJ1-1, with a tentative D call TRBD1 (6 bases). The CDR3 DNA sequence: TGTGCCACCGGGACACAGATGAACACTGAAGCTTTCTTT. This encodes CATGTQMNTEAFF.